These T cell receptor beta chains were read from a single sample in a study of blood T cell repertoires in COVID-19. The table came from immunoSEQ multiplex PCR; TCRdb's copy has only in-frame clones and leaves some out. Of over 200,000 clones in the sample, less than 90% were seen once. Material: peripheral blood. The receptors stem from a woman aged 80 or over with active or convalescent COVID-19. The CDR3 runs from the conserved cysteine through the conserved F or W. D genes are given only for firm matches. Size values are once, few and many counts, or a class for expanded clones, and some rows have none.

clone_size: .
v_call: TRBV6-5
j_call: TRBJ1-2
d_call: .
cdr3_aa: CASSYGAVDNYGYTF
cdr3_nt: TGTGCCAGCAGTTACGGGGCAGTGGATAACTATGGCTACACCTTC

clone_size: .
v_call: TRBV5-8
j_call: TRBJ2-3
d_call: .
cdr3_aa: CASARGASTDTQYF
cdr3_nt: TGTGCCAGCGCCCGGGGTGCTAGCACAGATACGCAGTATTTT

clone_size: few
v_call: TRBV7-9
j_call: TRBJ1-6
d_call: .
cdr3_aa: CASSFGRLGSSYNSPLHF
cdr3_nt: TGTGCCAGCAGCTTTGGAAGGTTGGGGAGCTCCTATAATTCACCCCTCCACTTT

clone_size: .
v_call: TRBV24-1
j_call: TRBJ2-5
d_call: TRBD2
cdr3_aa: CATSDGGGAQGTQYF
cdr3_nt: TGTGCCACCAGTGATGGGGGAGGGGCTCAGGGGACCCAGTACTTC

clone_size: .
v_call: TRBV19
j_call: TRBJ2-1
d_call: TRBD2
cdr3_aa: CASSIWAGGTDREQFF
cdr3_nt: TGTGCCAGTAGTATCTGGGCGGGGGGTACCGACCGGGAGCAGTTCTTC

clone_size: .
v_call: TRBV19
j_call: TRBJ1-2
d_call: TRBD1
cdr3_aa: CASSMSDRGQRYGYTF
cdr3_nt: TGTGCCAGTAGTATGTCGGACAGGGGACAACGATATGGCTACACCTTC

clone_size: .
v_call: TRBV5-1
j_call: TRBJ2-7
d_call: TRBD1
cdr3_aa: CASSSTGTHYEQYF
cdr3_nt: TGCGCCAGCAGCTCGACAGGGACCCACTACGAGCAGTACTTC

clone_size: .
v_call: TRBV28
j_call: TRBJ2-7
d_call: TRBD1
cdr3_aa: CATRQGAAYEQYF
cdr3_nt: TGTGCCACACGACAGGGGGCTGCCTACGAGCAGTACTTC

clone_size: .
v_call: TRBV7-3
j_call: TRBJ2-1
d_call: TRBD2
cdr3_aa: CASSLTSGSMGDNEQFF
cdr3_nt: TGTGCCAGCAGCTTAACTAGCGGGAGTATGGGAGACAATGAGCAGTTCTTC

clone_size: .
v_call: TRBV28
j_call: TRBJ2-5
d_call: .
cdr3_aa: CASSSQGYHQETQYF
cdr3_nt: TGTGCCAGTAGCTCTCAGGGTTACCACCAAGAGACCCAGTACTTC

clone_size: .
v_call: TRBV12-3/TRBV12-4
j_call: TRBJ1-1
d_call: .
cdr3_aa: CASNGYYTEAFF
cdr3_nt: TGTGCCAGCAACGGTTACTACACTGAAGCTTTCTTT

clone_size: few
v_call: TRBV19
j_call: TRBJ2-2
d_call: .
cdr3_aa: CASRVAELTGELFF
cdr3_nt: TGTGCCAGTAGAGTAGCGGAGCTCACCGGGGAGCTGTTTTTT

clone_size: once
v_call: TRBV7-2
j_call: TRBJ2-3
d_call: .
cdr3_aa: CASSSRRPDTQYF
cdr3_nt: TGTGCCAGCAGCTCTAGAAGGCCAGATACGCAGTATTTT

clone_size: many
v_call: TRBV30
j_call: TRBJ2-7
d_call: TRBD2
cdr3_aa: CAWSKGGFTYEQYF
cdr3_nt: TGTGCCTGGAGTAAGGGAGGGTTCACCTACGAGCAGTACTTC

clone_size: .
v_call: TRBV5-5
j_call: TRBJ2-2
d_call: TRBD2
cdr3_aa: CASSFGTSWIGELFF
cdr3_nt: TGTGCCAGCAGCTTCGGGACTAGCTGGATCGGGGAGCTGTTTTTT

clone_size: .
v_call: TRBV5-1
j_call: TRBJ1-2
d_call: TRBD1
cdr3_aa: CASSFSGTGTHYGYTF
cdr3_nt: TGCGCCAGCAGCTTCTCCGGGACAGGCACGCACTATGGCTACACCTTC

clone_size: .
v_call: TRBV27
j_call: TRBJ2-5
d_call: .
cdr3_aa: CASSLRQSQETQYF
cdr3_nt: TGTGCCAGCAGTTTAAGACAGTCACAAGAGACCCAGTACTTC

clone_size: .
v_call: TRBV5-4
j_call: TRBJ2-7
d_call: .
cdr3_aa: CASSLVPENYEQYF
cdr3_nt: TGTGCCAGCAGCTTGGTTCCGGAGAATTACGAGCAGTACTTC

clone_size: .
v_call: TRBV7-2
j_call: TRBJ2-7
d_call: .
cdr3_aa: CASSLDSPAWYF
cdr3_nt: TGTGCCAGCAGCTTAGACAGTCCCGCGTGGTACTTC

clone_size: .
v_call: TRBV19
j_call: TRBJ2-7
d_call: TRBD1
cdr3_aa: CASSIVGTATFMYEQYF
cdr3_nt: TGTGCCAGTAGTATAGTCGGGACAGCTACCTTCATGTACGAGCAGTACTTC

clone_size: .
v_call: TRBV7-2
j_call: TRBJ2-1
d_call: TRBD2
cdr3_aa: CASSFPGLAGTSSYNEQFF
cdr3_nt: TGTGCCAGCAGCTTTCCGGGACTAGCGGGAACGAGCTCCTACAATGAGCAGTTCTTC

clone_size: .
v_call: TRBV5-1
j_call: TRBJ1-4
d_call: .
cdr3_aa: CASSLGAVNEKLFF
cdr3_nt: TGCGCCAGCAGCTTGGGGGCAGTTAATGAAAAACTGTTTTTT

clone_size: .
v_call: TRBV10-3
j_call: TRBJ1-3
d_call: TRBD1
cdr3_aa: CAIRRDRGGGNTIYF
cdr3_nt: TGTGCCATCAGGCGGGACAGGGGAGGTGGAAACACCATATATTTT

clone_size: .
v_call: TRBV6-5
j_call: TRBJ2-1
d_call: TRBD1
cdr3_aa: CASSYPGQGAKNEQFF
cdr3_nt: TGTGCCAGCAGTTACCCGGGACAGGGGGCGAAAAATGAGCAGTTCTTC

clone_size: .
v_call: TRBV7-2
j_call: TRBJ1-3
d_call: .
cdr3_aa: CASSVRGGLGNTIYF
cdr3_nt: TGTGCCAGCAGCGTCCGGGGGGGGCTCGGAAACACCATATATTTT

clone_size: .
v_call: TRBV6-2/TRBV6-3
j_call: TRBJ2-5
d_call: .
cdr3_aa: CASSYPRAGDRTQYF
cdr3_nt: TGTGCCAGCAGTTACCCCCGAGCGGGCGACCGGACCCAGTACTTC

clone_size: few
v_call: TRBV7-2
j_call: TRBJ1-2
d_call: .
cdr3_aa: CASSYREGGYGYTF
cdr3_nt: TGTGCCAGCAGCTACAGGGAGGGTGGCTATGGCTACACCTTC

clone_size: .
v_call: TRBV6-2/TRBV6-3
j_call: TRBJ2-7
d_call: TRBD1
cdr3_aa: CASSYSGTGELYEQYF
cdr3_nt: TGTGCCAGCAGTTACTCAGGGACAGGGGAACTCTACGAGCAGTACTTC

clone_size: .
v_call: TRBV11-3
j_call: TRBJ1-1
d_call: TRBD1
cdr3_aa: CASSLERDSSFTEAFF
cdr3_nt: TGTGCCAGCAGCTTAGAAAGGGACAGCAGTTTCACTGAAGCTTTCTTT

clone_size: .
v_call: TRBV6-4
j_call: TRBJ2-1
d_call: TRBD2
cdr3_aa: CASRPTSGDAYNEQFF
cdr3_nt: TGTGCCAGCAGACCGACTAGCGGGGATGCCTACAATGAGCAGTTCTTC

clone_size: .
v_call: TRBV7-6
j_call: TRBJ2-6
d_call: TRBD1
cdr3_aa: CASSSGTGSSGANVLTF
cdr3_nt: TGTGCCAGCAGCAGCGGGACAGGGAGCTCTGGGGCCAACGTCCTGACTTTC

clone_size: .
v_call: TRBV11-2
j_call: TRBJ1-5
d_call: TRBD1
cdr3_aa: CASSLGDRGLGQPQHF
cdr3_nt: TGTGCCAGCAGCTTAGGGGACAGGGGATTGGGGCAGCCCCAGCATTTT

clone_size: .
v_call: TRBV7-6
j_call: TRBJ2-2
d_call: TRBD2
cdr3_aa: CASSRLAGVAGGELFF
cdr3_nt: TGTGCCAGCAGCCGACTAGCGGGAGTTGCTGGCGGGGAGCTGTTTTTT

clone_size: .
v_call: TRBV7-9
j_call: TRBJ2-5
d_call: .
cdr3_aa: CASSFSGQETQYF
cdr3_nt: TGTGCCAGCAGCTTTAGCGGTCAAGAGACCCAGTACTTC

clone_size: many
v_call: TRBV7-2
j_call: TRBJ2-7
d_call: .
cdr3_aa: CASSFSGEQYF
cdr3_nt: TGTGCCAGCAGCTTTAGTGGCGAGCAGTACTTC

clone_size: .
v_call: TRBV29-1
j_call: TRBJ2-1
d_call: .
cdr3_aa: CSVEGSSYNEQFF
cdr3_nt: TGCAGCGTTGAAGGGAGCTCCTACAATGAGCAGTTCTTC

clone_size: .
v_call: TRBV5-1
j_call: TRBJ2-1
d_call: TRBD1
cdr3_aa: CASSQGTADYNEQFF
cdr3_nt: TGCGCCAGCAGCCAGGGGACAGCAGATTACAATGAGCAGTTCTTC

clone_size: .
v_call: TRBV7-2
j_call: TRBJ2-1
d_call: TRBD2
cdr3_aa: CASSLAAGGINNEQFF
cdr3_nt: TGTGCCAGCAGCTTAGCAGCGGGGGGGATAAACAATGAGCAGTTCTTC

clone_size: .
v_call: TRBV6-5
j_call: TRBJ2-7
d_call: TRBD2
cdr3_aa: CASSQGLAFYEQYF
cdr3_nt: TGTGCCAGCAGCCAAGGACTAGCGTTTTACGAGCAGTACTTC

clone_size: .
v_call: TRBV18
j_call: TRBJ1-5
d_call: .
cdr3_aa: CASSPFGDSNQPQHF
cdr3_nt: TGTGCCAGCTCACCGTTCGGGGATAGCAATCAGCCCCAGCATTTT

clone_size: once
v_call: TRBV29-1
j_call: TRBJ2-5
d_call: .
cdr3_aa: CSVTRAGRGYQETQYF
cdr3_nt: TGCAGCGTCACTCGGGCGGGGCGGGGATACCAAGAGACCCAGTACTTC

clone_size: .
v_call: TRBV28
j_call: TRBJ2-1
d_call: .
cdr3_aa: CASSFYRAGGYNEQFF
cdr3_nt: TGTGCCAGCAGTTTTTATCGGGCCGGGGGATACAATGAGCAGTTCTTC

clone_size: few
v_call: TRBV5-1
j_call: TRBJ1-1
d_call: TRBD1
cdr3_aa: CASSSRTGVDTEAFF
cdr3_nt: TGCGCCAGCAGCTCCCGGACAGGGGTGGACACTGAAGCTTTCTTT

clone_size: .
v_call: TRBV19
j_call: TRBJ1-1
d_call: .
cdr3_aa: CASSAGKSYTEAFF
cdr3_nt: TGTGCCAGTAGTGCCGGGAAATCTTACACTGAAGCTTTCTTT

clone_size: .
v_call: TRBV6-2/TRBV6-3
j_call: TRBJ2-7
d_call: .
cdr3_aa: CASSPRVGGQSGSYEQYF
cdr3_nt: TGTGCCAGCAGTCCCCGCGTGGGAGGCCAATCTGGGTCCTACGAGCAGTACTTC

clone_size: .
v_call: TRBV19
j_call: TRBJ1-5
d_call: .
cdr3_aa: CASSIGRGTRNQPQHF
cdr3_nt: TGTGCCAGTAGTATAGGTCGGGGAACCCGGAATCAGCCCCAGCATTTT

clone_size: .
v_call: TRBV7-9
j_call: TRBJ1-2
d_call: TRBD1
cdr3_aa: CATGRGGNYGYTF
cdr3_nt: TGTGCCACCGGGCGAGGGGGCAACTATGGCTACACCTTC

clone_size: .
v_call: TRBV7-9
j_call: TRBJ2-1
d_call: .
cdr3_aa: CASSLAEGEQFF
cdr3_nt: TGTGCCAGCAGCTTGGCCGAGGGTGAGCAGTTCTTC

clone_size: .
v_call: TRBV6-6
j_call: TRBJ1-4
d_call: TRBD1
cdr3_aa: CASSYSRDRGVKLFF
cdr3_nt: TGTGCCAGCAGTTACTCCCGGGACAGGGGGGTGAAACTGTTTTTT

clone_size: many
v_call: TRBV29-1
j_call: TRBJ1-3
d_call: .
cdr3_aa: CSVVTGSGNTIYF
cdr3_nt: TGCAGCGTAGTGACAGGCTCTGGAAACACCATATATTTT

clone_size: once
v_call: TRBV7-8
j_call: TRBJ2-2
d_call: .
cdr3_aa: CASRGRGVGELFF
cdr3_nt: TGTGCCAGCAGGGGCCGCGGGGTCGGGGAGCTGTTTTTT

clone_size: .
v_call: TRBV3-1/TRBV3-2
j_call: TRBJ1-4
d_call: TRBD1
cdr3_aa: CASSQVRTGNNEKLFF
cdr3_nt: TGTGCCAGCAGCCAAGTCAGGACAGGGAACAATGAAAAACTGTTTTTT

clone_size: .
v_call: TRBV5-1
j_call: TRBJ1-6
d_call: TRBD1
cdr3_aa: CASKQTGDNSPLHF
cdr3_nt: TGCGCCAGTAAGCAGACAGGGGATAATTCACCCCTCCACTTT

clone_size: .
v_call: TRBV15
j_call: TRBJ1-1
d_call: TRBD1
cdr3_aa: CATSRGQGGILRF
cdr3_nt: TGTGCCACCAGCAGAGGACAGGGTGGGATCTTACGCTTT

clone_size: .
v_call: TRBV24-1
j_call: TRBJ2-1
d_call: TRBD1
cdr3_aa: CATSAGGDRGSEQFF
cdr3_nt: TGTGCCACCAGCGCCGGGGGGGACAGGGGGTCGGAGCAGTTCTTC

clone_size: few
v_call: TRBV29-1
j_call: TRBJ2-7
d_call: .
cdr3_aa: CSVATGSSYEQYF
cdr3_nt: TGCAGCGTTGCAACAGGGAGCTCCTACGAGCAGTACTTC